Sequencing of this T cell receptor (beta chain) was carried out in a study of identical twins. cDNA molecules carried unique molecular identifiers, and template switching added a universal primer site. In TCRdb, the 5' RACE reads were re-called with MiXCR into one record per CDR3 protein. The repertoire holds some 500,000 distinct CDR3 sequences, with approximately 22% as singletons. Germline CDR1 is MNHNS and CDR2 is SASEGT. The CDR3 sequence is 13 residues long. Between the trimmed V and J ends, which lost 6 bases and 3 bases, there was a span of 11 bases. These data also featured in a second study, about T cells expressing NK-cell markers.

The TCR sequence derives from a woman younger than 35 in good health. V usage is TRBV6-1 and J usage is TRBJ2-5; D unclear. The sample comprised CD4+ T cells sorted from blood. The CDR3 reads CASRTLMKETQYF. The CDR3 region has the DNA TGTGCCAGCAGAACCCTTATGAAAGAGACCCAGTACTTC.